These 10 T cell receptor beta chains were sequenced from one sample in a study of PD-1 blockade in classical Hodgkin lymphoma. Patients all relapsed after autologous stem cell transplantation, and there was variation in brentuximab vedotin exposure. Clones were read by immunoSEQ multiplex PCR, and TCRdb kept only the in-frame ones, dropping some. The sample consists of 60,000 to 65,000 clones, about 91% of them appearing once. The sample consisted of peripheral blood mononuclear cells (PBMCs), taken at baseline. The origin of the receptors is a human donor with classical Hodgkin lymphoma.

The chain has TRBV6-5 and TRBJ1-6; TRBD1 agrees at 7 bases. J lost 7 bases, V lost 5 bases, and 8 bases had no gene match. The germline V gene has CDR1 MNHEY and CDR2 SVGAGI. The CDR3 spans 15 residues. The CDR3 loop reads CASSTRDSSNSPLHF. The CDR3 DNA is TGTGCCAGCAGTACACGGGACAGCTCAAATTCACCCCTCCACTTT.

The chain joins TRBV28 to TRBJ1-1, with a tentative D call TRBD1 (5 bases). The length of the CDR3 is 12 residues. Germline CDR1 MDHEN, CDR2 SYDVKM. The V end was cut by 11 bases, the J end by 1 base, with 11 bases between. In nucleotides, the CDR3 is TGTGCCTTAGAGGGGTCGAACACTGAAGCTTTCTTT. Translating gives CALEGSNTEAFF. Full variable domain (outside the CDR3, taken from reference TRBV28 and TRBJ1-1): DVKVTQSSRYLVKRTGEKVFLECVQDMDHENMFWYRQDPGLGLRLIYFSYDVKMKEKGDIPEGYSVSREKKERFSLILESASTNQTSMYLCALEGSNTEAFFGQGTRLTVV.

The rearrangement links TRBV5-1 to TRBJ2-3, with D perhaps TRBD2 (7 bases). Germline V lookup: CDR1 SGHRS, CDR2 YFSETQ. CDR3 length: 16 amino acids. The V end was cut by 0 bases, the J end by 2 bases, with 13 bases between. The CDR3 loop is CASSLDGGGPTDTQYF. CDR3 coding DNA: TGCGCCAGCAGCTTGGATGGCGGGGGCCCCACAGATACGCAGTATTTT.

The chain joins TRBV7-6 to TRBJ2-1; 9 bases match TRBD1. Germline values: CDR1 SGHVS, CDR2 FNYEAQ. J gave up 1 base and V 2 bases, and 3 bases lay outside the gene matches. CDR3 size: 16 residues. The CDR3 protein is CASSLFGTGSYNEQFF. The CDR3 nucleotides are TGTGCCAGCAGCTTATTTGGGACAGGGTCCTACAATGAGCAGTTCTTC.

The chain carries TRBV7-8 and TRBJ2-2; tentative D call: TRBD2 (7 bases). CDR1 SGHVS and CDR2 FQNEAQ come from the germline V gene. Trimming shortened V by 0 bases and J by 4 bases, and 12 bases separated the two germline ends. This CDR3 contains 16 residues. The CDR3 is CASSLAGGPRTGELFF. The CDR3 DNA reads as TGTGCCAGCAGCTTAGCGGGGGGGCCGCGCACCGGGGAGCTGTTTTTT.

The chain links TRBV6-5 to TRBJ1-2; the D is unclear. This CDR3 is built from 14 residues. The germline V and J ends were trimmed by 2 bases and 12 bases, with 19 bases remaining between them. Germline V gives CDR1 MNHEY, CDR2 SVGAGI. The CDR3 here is CASSYQRTGVLDTF. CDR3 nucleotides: TGTGCCAGCAGTTACCAGAGGACGGGCGTCCTTGACACCTTC.

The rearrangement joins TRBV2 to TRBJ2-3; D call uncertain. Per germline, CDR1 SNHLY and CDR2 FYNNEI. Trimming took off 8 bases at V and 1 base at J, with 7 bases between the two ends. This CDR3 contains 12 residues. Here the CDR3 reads CASSYGTDTQYF. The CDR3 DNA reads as TGTGCCAGCTCGTACGGCACAGATACGCAGTATTTT.

The CDR3 DNA follows: TGTGCCAGCAGCGTAGAGACAGGGGGCAACTATGGCTACACCTTC. Its translation is CASSVETGGNYGYTF. The chain joins TRBV9 to TRBJ1-2; 10 nucleotides align to TRBD1. Trimming removed 0 bases from V and 2 bases from J; junction bases left unmatched: 1. CDR1 is SGDLS, CDR2 YYNGEE, per germline. The CDR3 is made up of 15 amino acids.

The CDR3 coding sequence is TGTGCCAGCAGCGTCCGAGTGGGGGCCATCGGGGAGCTGTTTTTT. This gives the protein CASSVRVGAIGELFF. The V call is TRBV14, the J call TRBJ2-2; D is possibly TRBD1 (6 bases). Germline CDR1 reads SGHDN; CDR2 reads FVKESK. This CDR3 is 15 amino acids long. V lost 5 bases and J lost 7, with 17 bases in between.

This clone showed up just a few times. DNA of the CDR3: TGTGCCAGCAGCTTAGACACAAACTATGGCTACACCTTC. Encoded protein: CASSLDTNYGYTF. The gene calls are TRBV7-9 and TRBJ1-2, with D uncertain. This CDR3 comprises 13 residues. Germline V CDR1 and CDR2: SEHNR, FQNEAQ (reference sequence). V was shortened by 1 base and J by 2 bases, with 5 bases between the two germline ends.